Shown below are 15 T cell receptor beta chains from a single sample sequenced in a study. TCRdb itself ran the RT-PCR reads through MiXCR, one entry per CDR3 protein. The table shows hundreds of thousands of distinct CDR3 sequences, with approximately 15% occurring only once. Sequenced: memory CD4+ T cells from blood. All receptors come from a female donor in good health, serving as a healthy control.

The chain employs TRBV6-2 or TRBV6-3 and TRBJ1-5; D gene ambiguous. Germline assignment: CDR1 MNHEY and CDR2 SVGEGT. The CDR3 runs 13 residues. Trimming removed 2 bases from V and 5 bases from J, with 7 bases in between. CDR3 protein: CASSYVRDQPQHF. The CDR3 DNA is TGTGCCAGCAGTTACGTGAGGGATCAGCCCCAGCATTTT.

This clonotype has a count of ten or more. The rearrangement uses TRBV6-5 and TRBJ2-7; 8 bases map to TRBD1. The CDR3 contains 14 residues. J gave up 2 bases and V 6 bases, and 6 bases lay outside the gene matches. The germline CDR1 and CDR2 sequences are MNHEY and SVGAGI. CDR3 region: CASRRGQGTYEQYF. In DNA form, the CDR3 reads TGTGCCAGCAGACGAGGACAGGGAACCTACGAGCAGTACTTC.

On this clonotype: A much bigger clone sits one base away, suggesting this may be a read error. CDR3: CASSFATANSPLNF. CDR3 sequence (DNA): TGTGCCAGCAGTTTTGCTACAGCCAATTCACCCCTCAACTTT. This rearrangement joins TRBV12-3 or TRBV12-4 to TRBJ1-6; D gene ambiguous. The CDR3 loop spans 14 amino acids.

This clonotype was found a few times. The chain has TRBV7-3 and TRBJ2-1, with 15 bases fitting TRBD2. This CDR3 spans 15 amino acids. J was trimmed by 12 bases and V by 5 bases; bases with no gene match: 8. Germline V lookup: CDR1 SGHTA, CDR2 FQGTGA. This CDR3 reads CASSPGLAGGRGQFF. CDR3 coding DNA: TGTGCCAGCAGCCCTGGACTAGCGGGAGGGCGGGGGCAGTTCTTC.

Ten or more counts support this clonotype. The chain recombines TRBV20-1 with TRBJ2-7; D could derive from TRBD1 or TRBD2 (5 bases each). Germline CDR1 reads DFQATT; CDR2 reads SNEGSKA (reference sequence). This CDR3 region has 15 residues. V lost 6 bases and J 4 bases, leaving 22 bases between the germline ends. The CDR3 DNA reads as TGCAGTGCGTCCAGCCCCGGGACCACCTTATACGAGCAGTACTTC. It translates to CSASSPGTTLYEQYF.

This clonotype occurred a few times. This CDR3 reads CASTRTSSNTGELFF. Written as DNA, the CDR3 is TGCGCCAGCACCAGGACTAGCTCGAACACCGGGGAGCTGTTTTTT. The V gene is TRBV5-1, the J gene TRBJ2-2, with 8 bases aligning to TRBD2. The CDR3 is 15 residues long. After removal of 6 bases from V and 0 bases from J, the junction contained 4 bases not matched to a gene. Germline loops: CDR1 SGHRS, CDR2 YFSETQ.

This clonotype was observed a handful of times. This chain connects TRBV5-1 to TRBJ2-2, with 7 bases that match TRBD1. CDR1 is SGHRS, CDR2 YFSETQ, per germline. CDR3 size: 15 residues. V was clipped by 0 bases and J by 3 bases; unmatched bases: 2. For the CDR3, the DNA is TGCGCCAGCAGCTTGGCCGGGACAGACACCGGGGAGCTGTTTTTT. Its protein product is CASSLAGTDTGELFF. Full variable domain (remainder filled in from reference TRBV5-1 and TRBJ2-2): KAGVTQTPRYLIKTRGQQVTLSCSPISGHRSVSWYQQTPGQGLQFLFEYFSETQRNKGNFPGRFSGRQFSNSRSEMNVSTLELGDSALYLCASSLAGTDTGELFFGEGSRLTVL.

A few counts support this clonotype. The gene calls are TRBV18 and TRBJ2-1; D is ambiguous. V lost 5 bases and J 10 bases, leaving 9 bases between the germline ends. The germline V gene encodes CDR1 KGHSH and CDR2 LQKENI. This CDR3 is 11 amino acids long. The CDR3 spells CASSTQWEQFF. The CDR3 bases are TGTGCCAGCTCAACCCAGTGGGAGCAGTTCTTC.

This chain's CDR3 is CASSLQNGGREQYF. CDR3 coding DNA: TGTGCCAGCAGCTTGCAGAACGGGGGCAGGGAGCAGTACTTC. This chain links TRBV7-9 with TRBJ2-7, with D perhaps being TRBD1 or TRBD2 (6 bases each). This CDR3 region has 14 residues. Trimming left V 3 bases short and J 7 bases short, with 16 bases between. CDR1 is SEHNR, CDR2 FQNEAQ, per germline (reference sequence).

This clonotype was seen many times. This chain uses TRBV20-1 with TRBJ2-7, with TRBD2 matching over 7 bases. Per germline, CDR1 DFQATT and CDR2 SNEGSKA (reference sequence). This CDR3 comprises 13 residues. Trimming at V came to 0 bases and at J to 4 bases, leaving 3 bases not matched to a gene. DNA for the CDR3: TGCAGTGCTAGAGACGGGGGGAGGTACGAGCAGTACTTC. This encodes CSARDGGRYEQYF.

This clonotype was counted a single time. CDR3 sequence: CASSWDISTGELFF. DNA for the CDR3: TGTGCCAGCAGTTGGGATATAAGCACCGGGGAGCTGTTTTTT. The genes are TRBV6-5 and TRBJ2-2; D not certain. Germline V gives CDR1 MNHEY, CDR2 SVGAGI. This CDR3 comprises 14 residues. Trimming pared 4 bases from V and 4 bases from J, leaving 10 bases between.

The gene calls are TRBV30 and TRBJ1-3; 8 bases map to TRBD1. Germline CDR1 and CDR2: GTSNPN and SVGIG (reference sequence). V lost 6 bases, J lost 3 bases, and 4 bases stayed unmatched. The CDR3 sequence is 13 residues long. As DNA, the CDR3 is TGTGCCTGCGCTACAGGGGGTGGAAACACCATATATTTT. This sequence encodes CACATGGGNTIYF. Based on the CDR3 plus reference TRBV30 and TRBJ1-3, the full variable domain is SQTIHQWPATLVQPVGSPLSLECTVEGTSNPNLYWYRQAAGRGLQLLFYSVGIGQISSEVPQNLSASRPQDRQFILSSKKLLLSDSGFYLCACATGGGNTIYFGEGSWLTVV.

This chain joins TRBV20-1 and TRBJ2-7; TRBD2 aligns across 7 bases. The V and J ends lost 3 bases and 2 bases, in that order; junction bases with no gene match: 4. Germline V lookup: CDR1 DFQATT, CDR2 SNEGSKA (reference sequence). The CDR3 loop spans 13 amino acids. As DNA, the CDR3 is TGCAGTGCTAGCACGCTAGCGGCCTACGAGCAGTACTTC. This codes for CSASTLAAYEQYF.

The CDR3 DNA is TGTGCCAGCAGCTTAAGACTAGACTCAGATACGCAGTATTTT. The encoded protein is CASSLRLDSDTQYF. The chain combines TRBV7-3 with TRBJ2-3; possibly TRBD2 for D (6 bases). Trimming cost V 1 base and J 4 bases, with 9 bases left between them. Germline lookup yields CDR1 SGHTA and CDR2 FQGTGA. This CDR3 has 14 residues.

This clonotype showed up just a few times. The chain employs TRBV5-1 and TRBJ2-3, with TRBD1 matching over 12 bases. Germline V gene sequence: CDR1 SGHRS, CDR2 YFSETQ. The CDR3 has 18 amino acids. V was clipped by 2 bases and J by 4 bases; unmatched bases: 11. This chain's CDR3 is CASSFYTAGTGGADTQYF. DNA of the CDR3: TGCGCCAGCAGCTTTTACACCGCCGGGACAGGGGGCGCAGATACGCAGTATTTT.